This TCR beta chain was recovered during a study of T cells expressing NK-cell markers. Study-level information: Most of the eight sequenced donors tested HCMV-seropositive; one tested seronegative.

The germline gives CDR1 SGHTA, CDR2 FQGNSA. CDR3 length: 15 amino acids. Using the 5' RACE reads, TCRdb records one entry per CDR3 protein without DNA. The table for this sample gives 500,000 to 600,000 distinct CDR3 sequences. The rearrangement joins TRBV7-2 to TRBJ2-3; the D call of TRBD2 rests on TCRdb alone, since no DNA is present to check it. Material for sequencing was blood T cells: a sorted CD56 or NKG2C T cell subset, CD4+ or CD8+ T cells, or bulk PBMC T cells (not recorded which). The clonotype was recovered from a man younger than 35 in good health. The CDR3 reads CASSSPRGNTDTQYF.